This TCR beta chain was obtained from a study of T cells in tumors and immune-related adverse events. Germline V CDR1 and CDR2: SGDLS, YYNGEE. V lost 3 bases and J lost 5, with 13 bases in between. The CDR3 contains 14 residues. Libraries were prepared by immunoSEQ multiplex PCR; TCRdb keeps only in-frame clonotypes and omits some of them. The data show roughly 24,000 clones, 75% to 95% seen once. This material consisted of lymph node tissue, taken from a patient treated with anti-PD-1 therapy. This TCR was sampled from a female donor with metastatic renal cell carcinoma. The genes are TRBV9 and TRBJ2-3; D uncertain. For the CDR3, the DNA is TGTGCCAGCAGCGGACACTCAGTTTTAGATACGCAGTATTTT. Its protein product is CASSGHSVLDTQYF.